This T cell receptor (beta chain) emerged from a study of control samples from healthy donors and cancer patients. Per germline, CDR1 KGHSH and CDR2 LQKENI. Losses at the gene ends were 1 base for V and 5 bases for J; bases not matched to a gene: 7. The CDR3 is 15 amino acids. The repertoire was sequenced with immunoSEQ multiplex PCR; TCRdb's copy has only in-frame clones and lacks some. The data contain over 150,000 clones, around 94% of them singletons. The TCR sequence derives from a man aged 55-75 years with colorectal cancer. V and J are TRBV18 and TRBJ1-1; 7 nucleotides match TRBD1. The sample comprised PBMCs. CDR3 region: CASSPRRQGGTEAFF. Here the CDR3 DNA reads TGTGCCAGCTCACCACGCCGGCAGGGGGGAACTGAAGCTTTCTTT.